Each of the 18 T cell receptor beta chains below was sequenced from the same sample in a study of shared clonotypes between healthy human individuals (TCRdb year 2020). For the CD8 naive samples, CD45RO-negative cells were positively selected for CCR7, yielding a CD45RA+CCR7+ population from which TemRA cells were excluded. The library was built by means of the immunoSEQ multiplex PCR assay. TCRdb retrieved this table from immuneACCESS and kept in-frame rearrangements only. Not all clones are present; in checked studies, unresolved V genes account for under half, and no reason is known for the remainder. The sample data list some 2.1 million clones, and approximately 94% of these were observed just once. Around 1.1% of the sample goes to the ten largest clones. The sample taken for sequencing was naive CD8+ T cells sorted from blood. What the cell subset or site label conveys for this sample: CD45RA+CCR7+. The receptor source for this set is a man younger than 35 in good health.

The chain couples TRBV9 to TRBJ2-7, with D unresolved. The CDR3 spans 17 residues. Germline lookup yields CDR1 SGDLS and CDR2 YYNGEE. Trimming stripped 0 bases from V and 2 bases from J, with 18 bases between. CDR3 sequence (DNA): TGTGCCAGCAGCGTAGTTGTGCGGCCCAGACCGACCTACGAGCAGTACTTC. Translation gives CASSVVVRPRPTYEQYF.

A single count supports this clone. V gene TRBV7-9 combines with J gene TRBJ2-3, with unresolved D. The germline V and J ends were trimmed by 5 bases and 1 base, with 4 bases remaining between them. In germline, CDR1 is SEHNR, CDR2 FQNEAQ (reference sequence). CDR3 length: 12 residues. In DNA form, the CDR3 reads TGTGCCAGCAGCAAGGGCACAGATACGCAGTATTTT. It translates to CASSKGTDTQYF.

Comment on this clone: This sample also contains other DNA sequences that code for the same CDR3. The chain uses TRBV7-6 and TRBJ2-7, with TRBD1 matching 11 bases. The CDR3 has 15 residues. After removal of 5 bases from V and 0 bases from J, the junction contained 3 bases not matched to a gene. Germline CDR1 is SGHVS and CDR2 is FNYEAQ. As DNA, the CDR3 is TGTGCCAGCAGCCCCGGGACAGGGGGCTCCTACGAGCAGTACTTC. Translating it yields CASSPGTGGSYEQYF.

The rearrangement links TRBV12-5 to TRBJ2-1; 7 nucleotides match TRBD1. The V gene end was trimmed by 3 bases and the J gene end by 3 bases; junction bases not matched to a gene: 14. Looked up from germline, CDR1 is LGHNT and CDR2 is FRNRAP. CDR3 length: 18 amino acids. For the CDR3, the DNA is TGTGCTAGTGGTTTTCCGACAGGGTCTTCCTTACGCTACAATGAGCAGTTCTTC. This translates into CASGFPTGSSLRYNEQFF.

About this clone: Other nucleotide sequences in the sample specify the same CDR3. This chain connects TRBV7-6 to TRBJ2-2; D is unresolved. Trimming removed 5 bases at V and 4 bases at J, with 11 bases between. The CDR3 is 14 residues long. The V gene's germline CDR1 is SGHVS and CDR2 FNYEAQ. The CDR3 loop is CASSPEAATGELFF. The CDR3, as DNA: TGTGCCAGCAGCCCAGAGGCCGCCACCGGGGAGCTGTTTTTT.

Concerning this clone: Other DNA variants within this sample encode the same CDR3. This chain links TRBV6-1 with TRBJ2-3, with a tentative D call TRBD1 (5 bases). The length of the CDR3 is 14 residues. Germline loops: CDR1 MNHNS, CDR2 SASEGT. V shed 3 bases and J shed 3 bases, with 10 bases lying between them. The CDR3 nucleotides are TGTGCCAGCAGTGACAGGGTGGGGACAGATACGCAGTATTTT. Amino acids: CASSDRVGTDTQYF.

The chain uses TRBV25-1 and TRBJ1-2; 8 positions agree with TRBD1. Germline values: CDR1 MGHDK, CDR2 SYGVNS. With 5 bases clipped from V and 1 base from J, the junction kept 3 bases outside the gene matches. This CDR3 has 14 residues. The CDR3 here is CASSWTGNNYGYTF. The DNA for the CDR3 is TGTGCCAGCAGTTGGACAGGGAATAACTATGGCTACACCTTC.

With respect to this clone: Other DNA sequences in the sample encode the same CDR3. The V gene is TRBV28, the J gene TRBJ1-5, with D maybe TRBD1 (6 bases). V lost 2 bases to trimming and J lost 4 bases, with 9 bases between them. The CDR3 is 14 amino acids. Per the germline V gene, CDR1 is MDHEN and CDR2 is SYDVKM. The CDR3 reads CASSLRQGNQPQHF. The CDR3 bases are TGTGCCAGCAGTTTAAGGCAGGGGAATCAGCCCCAGCATTTT. Full variable domain (missing parts from reference TRBV28 and TRBJ1-5): DVKVTQSSRYLVKRTGEKVFLECVQDMDHENMFWYRQDPGLGLRLIYFSYDVKMKEKGDIPEGYSVSREKKERFSLILESASTNQTSMYLCASSLRQGNQPQHFGDGTRLSIL.

Note on this clone: The same CDR3 is also encoded by other DNA sequences in this sample. The chain is built from TRBV27 and TRBJ2-1, with D perhaps TRBD1 (6 bases). CDR3 length: 15 amino acids. Germline V gene lookup returns CDR1 MNHEY and CDR2 SMNVEV (reference sequence). V was pared by 3 bases and J by 2 bases, with 11 bases between. CDR3: CASSLGQGTYNEQFF. The DNA for the CDR3 is TGTGCCAGCAGTTTGGGGCAGGGGACCTACAATGAGCAGTTCTTC.

In its sample, this clone was seen once. Additional DNA sequences in this sample encode the identical CDR3. CDR3 bases: TGTGCCAGCAGTGAAGTGGGGGGAAACACCATATATTTT. It codes for CASSEVGGNTIYF. The chain is built from TRBV6-1 and TRBJ1-3; D is undetermined. This CDR3 is built from 13 residues. Germline CDR1 is MNHNS and CDR2 is SASEGT. V was pared by 1 base and J by 4 bases, with 5 bases between.

This clone has a single count. J is TRBJ2-1 and V is TRBV6-5; D may correspond to TRBD1 or TRBD2 (5 bases each). V lost 4 bases and J 0 bases, leaving 10 bases between the germline ends. CDR3 size: 15 residues. Germline V gene lookup returns CDR1 MNHEY and CDR2 SVGAGI. CDR3 amino acids: CASSSPGSSYNEQFF. CDR3 nucleotide sequence: TGTGCCAGCAGTTCCCCAGGGAGCTCCTACAATGAGCAGTTCTTC.

The gene calls are TRBV5-6 and TRBJ2-7, with 8 bases fitting TRBD1. CDR1 SGHDT and CDR2 YYEEEE come from the germline V gene. V lost 5 bases, J lost 2 bases, and 6 bases stayed unmatched. The CDR3 is made up of 14 amino acids. Here the CDR3 reads CASRLGGQAYEQYF. The CDR3 DNA is TGTGCCAGCAGACTGGGGGGACAGGCCTACGAGCAGTACTTC.

About this clone: The identical CDR3 is also encoded by other nucleotide sequences in the sample. The J gene is TRBJ2-7, the V gene TRBV7-9, with D maybe TRBD2 (5 bases). The V end was cut by 2 bases, the J end by 0 bases, with 8 bases between. Germline V gives CDR1 SEHNR, CDR2 FQNEAQ (reference sequence). The CDR3 has 14 amino acids. CDR3 sequence reads: CASSLSEVSYEQYF. CDR3 bases: TGTGCCAGCAGCTTATCGGAGGTCTCCTACGAGCAGTACTTC.

The rearrangement uses TRBV5-1 and TRBJ1-2; TRBD1 agrees at 7 bases. This CDR3 spans 15 amino acids. Trimming at V came to 3 bases and at J to 0 bases, leaving 5 bases not matched to a gene. Germline V gene sequence: CDR1 SGHRS, CDR2 YFSETQ. The CDR3 here is CASSSGGQTNYGYTF. As DNA, the CDR3 is TGCGCCAGCAGCTCGGGGGGACAGACTAACTATGGCTACACCTTC.

J is TRBJ1-1 and V is TRBV7-9, with unresolved D. Trimming left V 1 base short and J 0 bases short, with 9 bases between. Germline CDR1 and CDR2: SEHNR and FQNEAQ (reference sequence). The CDR3 sequence is 15 residues long. As DNA, the CDR3 is TGTGCCAGCAGCTTAGTGACGGCTTTGAACACTGAAGCTTTCTTT. Amino acid sequence: CASSLVTALNTEAFF.

CDR3 loop: CASSLGGSGYSYNEQFF. DNA for the CDR3: TGCGCCAGCAGCTTGGGAGGTAGCGGATACTCCTACAATGAGCAGTTCTTC. The rearrangement uses TRBV5-1 and TRBJ2-1; possibly TRBD2 for D (6 bases). CDR1 and CDR2 from the germline V gene are SGHRS and YFSETQ. There are 17 residues in the CDR3. Trimming left V 0 bases short and J 0 bases short, with 13 bases between.

The chain carries TRBV4-3 and TRBJ2-3, with TRBD2 identical over 11 bases. Germline values: CDR1 LGHNA, CDR2 YSLEER. This CDR3 is built from 17 residues. The junction had 7 bases not matched to a gene; V was cut back by 4 bases and J by 1 base. This CDR3 is CASSLGLADLGTDTQYF. DNA for the CDR3: TGCGCCAGCAGCCTGGGACTAGCGGATCTTGGCACAGATACGCAGTATTTT.

This chain uses TRBV5-4 with TRBJ2-2; D tentatively fits TRBD1 or TRBD2 (6 bases each). The CDR3 totals 14 residues. Germline CDR1 SGHNT, CDR2 YYREEE (reference sequence). Trimming left V 1 base short and J 7 bases short, with 11 bases between. As DNA, the CDR3 is TGTGCCAGCAGCTTGATGGGGGGCGGCGGGGAGCTGTTTTTT. It yields the protein CASSLMGGGGELFF.